A selection of T cell receptor beta chains follows, all from one sample in a study of T cell changes during pregnancy in multiple sclerosis. The method was immunoSEQ multiplex PCR; TCRdb's version includes in-frame clones alone and lacks a portion of them. Of under 45,000 clones listed, 88% are singletons. The starting material was CD4+ T cells from peripheral blood mononuclear cells, obtained in the second trimester of pregnancy. The origin of the receptors is a female donor with multiple sclerosis, enrolled in a pregnancy study. Each CDR3 is given with its conserved first and last residue. The order of the fields is D gene, clone size, V gene, J gene, CDR3 DNA, CDR3 protein. The D gene is left open where the match is weak. Expanded clones are given a class, and other clones once, few, many or no size at all.

d_call: NA
clone_size: NA
v_call: TRBV5-4
j_call: TRBJ2-5
cdr3_nt: TGTGCCAGCAGCTTGGCGACAGCCCACCAAGAGACCCAGTACTTC
cdr3_aa: CASSLATAHQETQYF

d_call: NA
clone_size: NA
v_call: TRBV6-1
j_call: TRBJ1-4
cdr3_nt: TGTGCCAGCAGTACAGATCCCCTAATTGAAAAACTGTTTTTT
cdr3_aa: CASSTDPLIEKLFF

d_call: TRBD1
clone_size: NA
v_call: TRBV5-1
j_call: TRBJ2-7
cdr3_nt: TGCGCCAGCAGCTTGGAAGGACAGGGCGGACACGAGCAGTACTTC
cdr3_aa: CASSLEGQGGHEQYF

d_call: NA
clone_size: NA
v_call: TRBV7-2
j_call: TRBJ2-1
cdr3_nt: TGTGCCAGCAGCTTAGGGGTGGGAGGATACAATGAGCAGTTCTTC
cdr3_aa: CASSLGVGGYNEQFF

d_call: TRBD1
clone_size: NA
v_call: TRBV18
j_call: TRBJ2-3
cdr3_nt: TGTGCCAGCTCACCACGCGGACAGGCCCTCGGCACAGATACGCAGTATTTT
cdr3_aa: CASSPRGQALGTDTQYF

d_call: TRBD1
clone_size: NA
v_call: TRBV28
j_call: TRBJ1-3
cdr3_nt: TGTGCCAGCAGTTTTGGGGACAGGGGGTATGGAAACACCATATATTTT
cdr3_aa: CASSFGDRGYGNTIYF

d_call: NA
clone_size: NA
v_call: TRBV29-1
j_call: TRBJ1-2
cdr3_nt: TGCAGCGCCCAGGTCCTGATAAACTATGGCTACACCTTC
cdr3_aa: CSAQVLINYGYTF

d_call: NA
clone_size: NA
v_call: TRBV20-1
j_call: TRBJ2-1
cdr3_nt: TGCAGTGCTAGAGGAGAGTGGGAGCAGTTCTTC
cdr3_aa: CSARGEWEQFF

d_call: NA
clone_size: NA
v_call: TRBV4-3
j_call: TRBJ2-7
cdr3_nt: TGCGCCAGCAGCCAAGATGCAGGGCCCTACGAGCAGTACTTC
cdr3_aa: CASSQDAGPYEQYF

d_call: NA
clone_size: few
v_call: TRBV27
j_call: TRBJ1-5
cdr3_nt: TGTGCCAGCAGTTTTGGCCAATATCAGCCCCAGCATTTT
cdr3_aa: CASSFGQYQPQHF

d_call: TRBD1
clone_size: NA
v_call: TRBV6-1
j_call: TRBJ1-2
cdr3_nt: TGTGCCAGCTCGGCTGCGACAGGGGTCGGCTACACCTTC
cdr3_aa: CASSAATGVGYTF

d_call: TRBD2
clone_size: NA
v_call: TRBV5-1
j_call: TRBJ2-1
cdr3_nt: TGCGCCAGCAGCTTGTATTTAGCGGGAGGGCCATATGAGCAGTTCTTC
cdr3_aa: CASSLYLAGGPYEQFF

d_call: NA
clone_size: NA
v_call: TRBV6-5
j_call: TRBJ1-3
cdr3_nt: TGTGCCAGCAGTCGGTCCTCTGGAAACACCATATATTTT
cdr3_aa: CASSRSSGNTIYF

d_call: TRBD2
clone_size: NA
v_call: TRBV16
j_call: TRBJ2-1
cdr3_nt: TGTGCCAGCAGCCGACGACTAGCGGGAGGGCCTACTGAGCAGTTCTTC
cdr3_aa: CASSRRLAGGPTEQFF